This TCR beta chain stems from a study of T-cell memory formation after mild COVID-19. As for the study in general: TCR clusters mostly belonged to single donors.

Germline V gene data show CDR1 as MDHEN and CDR2 as SYDVKM. V lost 10 bases, J lost 4 bases, and 11 bases lay in between. The CDR3 has 12 residues. Each CDR3 protein is one row after TCRdb ran MiXCR on the 5' RACE reads. The table has around 200,000 distinct CDR3 sequences, roughly a tenth seen once; the top ten hold 3%. This clonotype came up a few times. What it recognizes is unknown. Findings and limits, study-wide: There was a balanced CD4/CD8 profile in clones contracting day 15 to 85, and later expanders leaned CD4+. Unconfirmed was the SARS-CoV-2 specificity of second-wave clones that peaked on day 37. Cross-reactive memory appears to have joined, as suggested by some responding clones showing up in pre-infection memory.

Sequences were obtained from PBMCs or a T cell subset sorted from them (not recorded which). This chain joins TRBV28 and TRBJ1-5, with D hard to call. The TCR comes from a man aged 18 to 30 who had mild COVID-19 (a few samples of this study predate the infection). Cell type and time point are not known. The DNA of the CDR3 is TGTGCCACCCATAGGGCGAATCAGCCCCAGCATTTT. Translating it yields CATHRANQPQHF.